The source of this T cell receptor beta chain is a study of human T cells and chemical hapten exposure. As for the study in general: Slight differences in pooled library volume were the main source of varying TCR yields across samples.

Study-level results: TCRs exceeding a frequency of 1 in 1000 stayed unchanged under DPC sensitization.

A remark on this clonotype: As yet, its antigen is unknown.

The CDR3 has 14 residues. V lost 5 bases and J lost 7, with 17 bases in between. Germline V gives CDR1 MDHEN, CDR2 SYDVKM. The library labeled individual cDNA molecules by adding unique molecular identifiers to them. Under the authors' procedure: There were a median of around 97,000 TCRs per sample, with a range from roughly 20,000 to 750,000. TCRdb processed the reads anew with MiXCR; each CDR3 protein has one entry. The V and J calls follow TCRdb's processing rather than the paper's. The profile shows about 200 distinct CDR3 sequences, roughly 39% of them singletons. Whole blood that had not been fractionated was the source of extracted total RNA.

Sequencing was performed on whole blood. This chain uses TRBV28 with TRBJ1-1; possible D gene TRBD1, 6 bases. The sequence came from a human donor who had alopecia or was a healthy volunteer (not recorded which). Some clones in this sample may be carry-over from other donors' samples. This table probably holds off-target reads from a library built for another chain. CDR3 protein: CASSQQGSRGEAFF. For the CDR3, the DNA is TGTGCCAGCAGTCAGCAGGGGTCCCGGGGTGAAGCTTTCTTT.